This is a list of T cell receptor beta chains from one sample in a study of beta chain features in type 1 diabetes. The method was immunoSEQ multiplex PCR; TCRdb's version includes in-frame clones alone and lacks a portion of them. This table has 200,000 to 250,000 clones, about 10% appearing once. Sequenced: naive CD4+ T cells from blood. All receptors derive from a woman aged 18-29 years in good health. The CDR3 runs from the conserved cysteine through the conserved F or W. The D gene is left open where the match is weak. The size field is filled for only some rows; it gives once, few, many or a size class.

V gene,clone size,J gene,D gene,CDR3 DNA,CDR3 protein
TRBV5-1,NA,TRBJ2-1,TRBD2,TGCGCCAGCAGCTTGGACCCGGGAGGGCCGGAAAAAGAGCAGTTCTTC,CASSLDPGGPEKEQFF
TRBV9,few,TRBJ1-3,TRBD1,TGTGCCAGCAGCGTGGGGACAGGGGGAAGAACTGGAAACACCATATATTTT,CASSVGTGGRTGNTIYF
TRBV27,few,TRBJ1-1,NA,TGTGCCAGCAGTTCGAGGTTCCCGAACACTGAAGCTTTCTTT,CASSSRFPNTEAFF
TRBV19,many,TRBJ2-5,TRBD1,TGTGCCAGTAGCGTACAGGGGACCTACCAAGAGACCCAGTACTTC,CASSVQGTYQETQYF
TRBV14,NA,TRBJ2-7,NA,TGTGCCAGTCAACAGGGTTTGGGAGCCTACGAGCAGTACTTC,CASQQGLGAYEQYF
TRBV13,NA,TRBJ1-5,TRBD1,TGTGCCAGCAGCCTAACAGGGGGCAGCAATCAGCCCCAGCATTTT,CASSLTGGSNQPQHF
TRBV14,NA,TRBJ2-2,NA,TGTGCCAGCAGCCAATCTATACTCGGGGAGCTGTTTTTT,CASSQSILGELFF
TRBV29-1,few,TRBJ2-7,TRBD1,TGCAGCGTTGTTTGGCAGGGGGCGCCCAATGAGCAGTACTTC,CSVVWQGAPNEQYF
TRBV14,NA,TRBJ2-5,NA,TGTGCCAGCAGCCAAGATCTGACAGCCCAAGAGACCCAGTACTTC,CASSQDLTAQETQYF
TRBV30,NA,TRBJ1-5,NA,TGTGCCTGGAGGGCACCGGGTAGCAATCAGCCCCAGCATTTT,CAWRAPGSNQPQHF
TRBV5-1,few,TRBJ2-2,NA,TGCGCCAGCAGCTTGATTCCAGGCGGGGAGCTGTTTTTT,CASSLIPGGELFF
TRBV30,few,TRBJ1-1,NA,TGTGCCTGGACGGACATGAACACTGAAGCTTTCTTT,CAWTDMNTEAFF
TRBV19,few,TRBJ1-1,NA,TGTGCCAGTAGTATCGACATACTGAACACTGAAGCTTTCTTT,CASSIDILNTEAFF
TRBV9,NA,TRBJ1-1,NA,TGTGCCAGCAGCGTAGATCCCTTCAATTCGGGTACTGAAGCTTTCTTT,CASSVDPFNSGTEAFF
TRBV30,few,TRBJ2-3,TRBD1,TGTGCCTGGAGTCGACAGGGGGTTGGCACAGATACGCAGTATTTT,CAWSRQGVGTDTQYF
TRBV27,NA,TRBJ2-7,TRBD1,TGTGCCAGCAGTTTCCGGACAGGTCTGGGGCAATACGAGCAGTACTTC,CASSFRTGLGQYEQYF
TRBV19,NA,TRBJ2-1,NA,TGTGCCAGTAGTATCGTCGGGACAACCAATGAGCAGTTCTTC,CASSIVGTTNEQFF
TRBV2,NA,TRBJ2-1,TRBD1,TGTGCCAGCACGGACCCGGGACAGGGGGAAAATGAGCAGTTCTTC,CASTDPGQGENEQFF
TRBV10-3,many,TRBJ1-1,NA,TGTGCCATCAGTGACAGGGGAGGGGACAACACTGAAGCTTTCTTT,CAISDRGGDNTEAFF
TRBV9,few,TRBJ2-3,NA,TGTGCCAGCAGCGTAGAGGCAGGAAATACGCAGTATTTT,CASSVEAGNTQYF
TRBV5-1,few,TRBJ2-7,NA,TGCGCCAGCAGCATTTCCGCCCCAGGGGCTGGGGAGCAGTACTTC,CASSISAPGAGEQYF
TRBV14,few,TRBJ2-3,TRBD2,TGTGCCAGCAGCCGATGGACTAGCGGGAGGACAGATACGCAGTATTTT,CASSRWTSGRTDTQYF
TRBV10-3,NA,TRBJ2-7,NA,TGTGCCATCTCCCCGGCCTACGAGCAGTACTTC,CAISPAYEQYF
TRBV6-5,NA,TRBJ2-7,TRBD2,TGTGCCAGCAGTTACTCCGGGACTACCTACGAGCAGTACTTC,CASSYSGTTYEQYF
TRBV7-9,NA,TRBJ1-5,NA,TGTGCCAGCCGGACAGTGGAAGGGCCCCAGCATTTT,CASRTVEGPQHF
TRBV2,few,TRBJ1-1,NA,TGTGCCAGCAGTGTGTACCGGGAAACCACTGAAGCTTTCTTT,CASSVYRETTEAFF
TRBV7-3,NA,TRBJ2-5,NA,TGTGCCAGCAGCTTAACGCCCCGGGAGACCCAGTACTTC,CASSLTPRETQYF
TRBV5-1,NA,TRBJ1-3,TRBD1,TGCGCCAGCAGCTGGACAGGAGCTGGAAACACCATATATTTT,CASSWTGAGNTIYF
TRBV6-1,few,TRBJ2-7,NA,TGTGCCAGCGCGAGGTGGCCCGAGCAGTACTTC,CASARWPEQYF
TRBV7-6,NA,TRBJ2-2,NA,TGTGCCAGCAGCTTAGCCTCGTACACCGGGGAGCTGTTTTTT,CASSLASYTGELFF
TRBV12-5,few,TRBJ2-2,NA,TGTGCTAGTGGTTTGGTAGTCGGGAAGATGAACACCGGGGAGCTGTTTTTT,CASGLVVGKMNTGELFF
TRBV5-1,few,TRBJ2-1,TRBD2,TGCGCCAGCGGGCCGGGACTAGCGGGGGGAGAGCAGTTCTTC,CASGPGLAGGEQFF
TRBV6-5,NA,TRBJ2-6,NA,TGTGCCAGCAGTTACTCGAGCGTGTCTGGGGCCAACGTCCTGACTTTC,CASSYSSVSGANVLTF
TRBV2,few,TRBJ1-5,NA,TGTGCCAGCAGTAGCGAGTATAGCAATCAGCCCCAGCATTTT,CASSSEYSNQPQHF
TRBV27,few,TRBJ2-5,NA,TGTGCCAGCAGTTTATCGTCATGGGCAGTACGGTACTTC,CASSLSSWAVRYF
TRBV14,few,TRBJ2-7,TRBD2,TGTGCCAGCAGCCCGGGGACTAGCGGGAGCTACGAGCAGTACTTC,CASSPGTSGSYEQYF
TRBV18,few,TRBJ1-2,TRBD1,TGTGCCAGCTCACCCGGGACAGGGACCTATGGCTACACCTTC,CASSPGTGTYGYTF
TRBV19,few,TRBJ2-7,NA,TGTGCCGCCGGAGGGACTCTGGCCTACGAGCAGTACTTC,CAAGGTLAYEQYF
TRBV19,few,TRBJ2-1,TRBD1,TGTGCCAGTAGGCCGTCCCAAAGACAGGGATTCGACGAGCAGTTCTTC,CASRPSQRQGFDEQFF
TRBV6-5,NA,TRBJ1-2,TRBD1,TGTGCCAGCAGTTCCAGGACAGGGCGCGATGGCTACACCTTC,CASSSRTGRDGYTF
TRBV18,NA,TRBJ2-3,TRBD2,TGTGCCAGCTCACCTACCCGGACTAGCACTGATACGCAGTATTTT,CASSPTRTSTDTQYF
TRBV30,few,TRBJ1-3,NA,TGTGCCTGGAGTGTGATGGCAGGTGGAAACACCATATATTTT,CAWSVMAGGNTIYF
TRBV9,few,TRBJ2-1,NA,TGTGCCAGCAGCGTTGTTCCGGGGAGTTACAATGAGCAGTTCTTC,CASSVVPGSYNEQFF
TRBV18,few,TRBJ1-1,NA,TGTGCCAGCTCACAACAGGGAACTGAAGCTTTCTTT,CASSQQGTEAFF
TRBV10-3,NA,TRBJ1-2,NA,TGTGCCCTGTGGGGGGGGCGAGGCTATGGCTACACCTTC,CALWGGRGYGYTF
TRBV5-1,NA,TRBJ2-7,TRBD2,TGCGCCAGCAGCTTGACTAGCGGGATTTCCGAGCAGTACTTC,CASSLTSGISEQYF
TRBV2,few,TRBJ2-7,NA,TGTGCCAGCAGTGAAATTCGCAGGATAGCCTACGAGCAGTACTTC,CASSEIRRIAYEQYF
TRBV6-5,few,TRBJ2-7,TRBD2,TGTGCCAGCAGTAAACAAAGCGGGATTCAGTACTTC,CASSKQSGIQYF
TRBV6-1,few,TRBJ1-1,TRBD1,TGTGCCAGCGACTTAGGACAGGGAAGCACTGAAGCTTTCTTT,CASDLGQGSTEAFF
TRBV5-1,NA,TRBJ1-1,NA,TGCGCCAGCAGCTTGGCCCCGGGGGGGACTGAAGCTTTCTTT,CASSLAPGGTEAFF
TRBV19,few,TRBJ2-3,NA,TGTGCCAGTAGTACCGGCGAGCGGTCTAGCACAGATACGCAGTATTTT,CASSTGERSSTDTQYF
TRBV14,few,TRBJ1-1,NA,TGTGCCAGCAGCCAAGATCGGGGGGCAGGTATGAACACTGAAGCTTTCTTT,CASSQDRGAGMNTEAFF
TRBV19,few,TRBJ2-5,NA,TGTGCCAGTAGTAAAGGCAGGGGACAAGAGACCCAGTACTTC,CASSKGRGQETQYF
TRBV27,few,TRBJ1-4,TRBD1,TGTGCCAGCAGTATAAACAGGGGGGAACTGTTTTTT,CASSINRGELFF